Shown below are 6 T cell receptor beta chains from a single sample sequenced in a study of T cells in Graves' hyperthyroidism and ophthalmopathy. Amplified regions were TCR beta CDR3 sequences from RNA transcripts. The TCR CDR3 first-round RT-PCR relied on the HTBI primer set. TCRdb re-called the multiplex PCR reads through MiXCR, storing one row per CDR3 protein. Here the sample spans hundreds of thousands of distinct CDR3 sequences, roughly 14% being singletons. Material: blood. The receptors were gathered from a man aged 18 to 30 with Graves' ophthalmopathy.

The V call is TRBV6-2 or TRBV6-3, the J call TRBJ1-2; 8 positions match TRBD1. CDR1 MNHEY and CDR2 SVGEGT come from the germline V gene. V shed 2 bases, J shed 0 bases, and the junction held 5 bases outside the gene matches. This CDR3 contains 16 residues. The CDR3 loop is CASSYVQGEANYGYTF. The CDR3 DNA reads TGTGCCAGCAGTTACGTACAGGGGGAAGCTAACTATGGCTACACCTTC.

The sample holds a few counts of this clonotype. This sequence may be a read error, since a much larger clone differs from it by one base. V is TRBV5-5 and J is TRBJ2-3; 10 bases match TRBD2. Germline V gene data show CDR1 as SGHKS and CDR2 as YYEKEE (reference sequence). The CDR3 loop spans 16 amino acids. The CDR3 region has the DNA TGTGCCAACAGCCAAGAACTAAGCGGGGGGGCGGATACGCAGTATTTT. Translating gives CANSQELSGGADTQYF.

This clonotype was counted a few times. The chain carries TRBV5-8 and TRBJ2-3, with 10 bases that match TRBD1. The CDR3 contains 17 residues. Germline CDR1 is SGHTS and CDR2 is YDEGEE. V lost 0 bases and J lost 7; bases outside the gene matches: 11. The CDR3 protein is CASSLGQGAEETNTQYF. The CDR3 DNA is TGTGCCAGCAGCTTGGGACAGGGGGCCGAAGAGACAAATACGCAGTATTTT.

This clonotype has just a few counts. The gene calls are TRBV19 and TRBJ2-5, with TRBD2 as a possible D gene (5 bases). The CDR3 is 15 residues long. CDR1 is LNHDA and CDR2 is SQIVND in the germline V gene (reference sequence). Trimming shortened V by 5 bases and J by 2 bases, and 15 bases separated the two germline ends. The CDR3 here is CASSGSLANQETQYF. CDR3 in DNA: TGTGCCAGTAGTGGGAGTTTGGCAAATCAAGAGACCCAGTACTTC.

Points on this clonotype: At one end, the junction sequence differs from germline, possibly due to a read error. The rearrangement joins TRBV25-1 to TRBJ2-1; 7 bases align to TRBD1. Germline V gene data show CDR1 as MGHDK and CDR2 as SYGVNS. The CDR3 is made up of 15 amino acids. CDR3 residues: CASRDRDSFYNEQLF. CDR3 DNA sequence: TGTGCCAGCCGAGACCGGGACAGTTTTTACAATGAGCAGCTCTTC. Complete variable domain (other parts from reference TRBV25-1 and TRBJ2-1): EADIYQTPRYLVIGTGKKITLECSQTMGHDKMYWYQQDPGMELHLIHYSYGVNSTEKGDLSSESTVSRIRTEHFPLTLESARPSHTSQYLCASRDRDSFYNEQLFGPGTRLTVL.

This chain connects TRBV25-1 to TRBJ1-4; 9 bases agree with TRBD1. Germline V CDR1 and CDR2: MGHDK, SYGVNS. V lost 3 bases, J lost 7 bases, and 3 bases stayed unmatched. The CDR3 extends over 14 amino acids. CDR3 amino acids: CASSEDRGSEKLFF. CDR3 DNA: TGTGCCAGCAGTGAGGACAGGGGTAGTGAAAAACTGTTTTTT.